Below, 23 T cell receptor beta chains from the same sample are listed, as sequenced in a study of shared T cell receptors in the human thymus. The table came from immunoSEQ multiplex PCR; TCRdb's copy has only in-frame clones and leaves some out. Of some 760,000 clones listed, over 75% are singletons. Separately, the same data were catalogued under a study of human thymus T cells.

The sequencing input was thymocytes. The receptors shown here come from a girl less than two years old with a congenital heart defect.

The rearrangement uses TRBV2 and TRBJ2-7; 7 bases are a match to TRBD1. There are 14 residues in the CDR3. The V gene end was trimmed by 6 bases and the J gene end by 0 bases; junction bases not matched to a gene: 5. In germline, CDR1 is SNHLY, CDR2 FYNNEI. The CDR3 loop reads CASRGQNHSYEQYF. CDR3 coding DNA: TGTGCCAGCAGGGGACAGAACCACTCCTACGAGCAGTACTTC.

The chain employs TRBV11-2 and TRBJ2-5; the match to TRBD2 covers 7 bases. With V trimmed by 0 bases and J by 1 base, 5 bases remained unmatched. Germline values: CDR1 SGHAT, CDR2 FQNNGV. The CDR3 contains 16 residues. CDR3 region: CASSLDRASGQETQYF. The CDR3 nucleotides read TGTGCCAGCAGCTTAGATCGGGCTAGCGGCCAAGAGACCCAGTACTTC.

Only a few counts were recorded for this clone. This rearrangement joins TRBV7-9 to TRBJ1-1, with 8 bases aligning to TRBD1. The CDR3 sequence is 17 residues long. J lost 1 base, V lost 2 bases, and 9 bases had no gene match. Germline-derived CDR1 and CDR2 are SEHNR and FQNEAQ (reference sequence). The CDR3 protein is CASSLNHRQGWNTEAFF. The CDR3 DNA reads as TGTGCCAGCAGCTTAAACCACCGACAGGGGTGGAACACTGAAGCTTTCTTT.

This chain links TRBV10-3 with TRBJ1-1; no clear D. Per germline, CDR1 ENHRY and CDR2 SYGVKD. This CDR3 spans 14 amino acids. The V gene lost 4 bases and the J gene lost 7 bases, with 16 bases spanning the gap. DNA of the CDR3: TGTGCCATCAGTGCTGCCGAACGGGGATATGAAGCTTTCTTT. This translates into CAISAAERGYEAFF.

The table lists this clone with a count of one. V is TRBV25-1 and J is TRBJ1-6, with D tentatively TRBD1 (6 bases). Trimming took off 6 bases at V and 10 bases at J, with 16 bases between the two ends. CDR1 is MGHDK, CDR2 SYGVNS, per germline. The CDR3 runs to 14 residues. CDR3 loop: CASRIGQWWSPLHF. CDR3 in DNA: TGTGCCAGCAGAATAGGACAGTGGTGGTCACCCCTCCACTTT. Combining the CDR3 with reference TRBV25-1 and TRBJ1-6 gives the whole variable domain EADIYQTPRYLVIGTGKKITLECSQTMGHDKMYWYQQDPGMELHLIHYSYGVNSTEKGDLSSESTVSRIRTEHFPLTLESARPSHTSQYLCASRIGQWWSPLHFGNGTRLTVT.

V is TRBV5-1 and J is TRBJ2-1, with TRBD1 identical over 7 bases. Germline CDR1 reads SGHRS; CDR2 reads YFSETQ. The CDR3 runs to 14 residues. V shed 4 bases and J 4 bases; nucleotides not matched to a gene: 5. CDR3 residues: CASSRRDSYNEQFF. DNA for the CDR3: TGCGCCAGCAGCCGCCGGGACAGTTACAATGAGCAGTTCTTC.

This clone was recorded only once. The chain couples TRBV27 to TRBJ2-7; weak D call: TRBD2 (5 bases). From germline, CDR1 is MNHEY and CDR2 SMNVEV (reference sequence). The length of the CDR3 is 14 residues. The V end lost 6 bases, the J end lost 4 bases, and 16 bases lay between the germline ends. The CDR3 reads CASRRGFITYEQYF. Here the CDR3 DNA reads TGTGCCAGCAGGAGAGGGTTTATCACTTACGAGCAGTACTTC.

This rearrangement joins TRBV2 to TRBJ2-6; D not resolved. V was cut by 4 bases and J by 1 base, with 5 bases left in between. There are 14 residues in the CDR3. Germline V CDR1 and CDR2: SNHLY, FYNNEI. CDR3 amino acids: CASSAPSGANVLTF. CDR3 in DNA: TGTGCCAGCAGTGCCCCATCTGGGGCCAACGTCCTGACTTTC.

CDR3 residues: CASSLGAPHRGSPLHF. CDR3 in DNA: TGTGCCAGCAGCTTAGGGGCCCCTCATCGAGGGTCACCCCTCCACTTT. This chain connects TRBV7-8 to TRBJ1-6; D is unresolved. V lost 1 base and J 10 bases, leaving 17 bases between the germline ends. Germline lookup yields CDR1 SGHVS and CDR2 FQNEAQ. The CDR3 totals 16 residues.

On this clone: Other nucleotide sequences in the sample specify the same CDR3. The J gene is TRBJ1-1, the V gene TRBV7-9; no definite D call. V shed 5 bases and J shed 1 base, with 2 bases lying between them. The CDR3 runs to 11 residues. Looked up from germline, CDR1 is SEHNR and CDR2 is FQNEAQ (reference sequence). Here the CDR3 reads CASSRNTEAFF. CDR3 nucleotide sequence: TGTGCCAGCAGCCGGAACACTGAAGCTTTCTTT.

The chain employs TRBV9 and TRBJ2-1; 9 bases map to TRBD1. J was trimmed by 6 bases and V by 6 bases; bases with no gene match: 19. The germline V gene has CDR1 SGDLS and CDR2 YYNGEE. CDR3 length: 18 residues. CDR3 nucleotide sequence: TGTGCCAGCACCGGGGACAGGGATCCTCCCCCTCTCCTCAATGAGCAGTTCTTC. Amino acid sequence: CASTGDRDPPPLLNEQFF.

The CDR3 region is CASSARTGQSNYGYTF. CDR3 DNA sequence: TGTGCCAGCAGCGCCCGGACGGGACAATCGAACTATGGCTACACCTTC. This chain uses TRBV9 with TRBJ1-2, with D possibly matching TRBD1 (6 bases). Germline CDR1 is SGDLS and CDR2 is YYNGEE. The V end was cut by 3 bases, the J end by 2 bases, with 17 bases between. The CDR3 sequence is 16 residues long.

Written as DNA, the CDR3 is TGTGCCAGCAGCTTAGCATCCGGGGGAACTCAGGATCAGCCCCAGCATTTT. It yields the protein CASSLASGGTQDQPQHF. The V and J genes are TRBV7-9 and TRBJ1-5, with D maybe TRBD1 (5 bases). This CDR3 has 17 amino acids. Germline CDR1 and CDR2: SEHNR and FQNEAQ (reference sequence). V lost 0 bases to trimming and J lost 5 bases, with 17 bases between them. The full variable domain, with the rest looked up from reference TRBV7-9 and TRBJ1-5, is DTGVSQNPRHKITKRGQNVTFRCDPISEHNRLYWYRQTLGQGPEFLTYFQNEAQLEKSRLLSDRFSAERPKGSFSTLEIQRTEQGDSAMYLCASSLASGGTQDQPQHFGDGTRLSIL.

The gene calls are TRBV2 and TRBJ2-7, with D possibly TRBD1 on 6 matching bases. The ends were cut back, 3 bases at V and 1 base at J, with 13 bases in the middle. The germline CDR1 and CDR2 sequences are SNHLY and FYNNEI. The CDR3 spans 15 residues. The CDR3 DNA is TGTGCCAGCAGTGATGAACAGGGAGAGTCCTACGAGCAGTACTTC. It codes for CASSDEQGESYEQYF.

This clone was found a few times. The CDR3 here is CASSLKVWSPQRGVYEQYF. CDR3 nucleotide sequence: TGTGCCAGCAGCTTAAAAGTTTGGAGTCCCCAGAGAGGAGTCTACGAGCAGTACTTC. V usage is TRBV7-8 and J usage is TRBJ2-7; D remains unclear. The ends were cut back, 2 bases at V and 3 bases at J, with 26 bases in the middle. Germline V gene lookup returns CDR1 SGHVS and CDR2 FQNEAQ. This CDR3 region has 19 residues.

This clone has just a few counts. The chain couples TRBV4-1 to TRBJ2-3, with D possibly being TRBD2 (6 bases). The CDR3 sequence is 14 residues long. Germline V lookup: CDR1 MGHRA, CDR2 YSYEKL. Trimming stripped 1 base from V and 4 bases from J, with 9 bases between. CDR3 sequence (DNA): TGCGCCAGCAGCCAAGCCCTAGCGTCAGATACGCAGTATTTT. Translation: CASSQALASDTQYF.

The chain couples TRBV7-9 to TRBJ1-5, with D perhaps matching TRBD1 (6 bases). This CDR3 region has 14 residues. The germline CDR1 and CDR2 sequences are SEHNR and FQNEAQ (reference sequence). V was clipped by 5 bases and J by 9 bases, with 17 bases between them. CDR3 bases: TGTGCCAGCAGCCTCCCAGGGGAGGGGGGGCCCCAGCATTTT. Translated, it gives CASSLPGEGGPQHF.

The chain is built from TRBV25-1 and TRBJ1-3, with 7 bases matching TRBD1. The CDR3 is made up of 18 amino acids. CDR1 is MGHDK and CDR2 is SYGVNS in the germline V gene. Trimming at V came to 2 bases and at J to 2 bases, leaving 12 bases not matched to a gene. CDR3 protein: CASSETTTTGVAGNTIYF. CDR3 bases: TGTGCCAGCAGTGAAACCACGACTACAGGGGTAGCTGGAAACACCATATATTTT.

This chain's CDR3 is CASSLDRRGPSEKLFF. The CDR3 DNA follows: TGTGCCAGCAGCTTAGATCGGAGGGGGCCAAGCGAAAAACTGTTTTTT. J is TRBJ1-4 and V is TRBV11-2; 7 bases fit TRBD1. The length of the CDR3 is 16 residues. V shed 0 bases, J shed 8 bases, and the junction held 9 bases outside the gene matches. CDR1 is SGHAT and CDR2 is FQNNGV in the germline V gene.

The chain combines TRBV27 with TRBJ1-2; D might be TRBD1 (6 bases). CDR3 length equals 15 residues. The V gene lost 6 bases and the J gene lost 2 bases, with 16 bases spanning the gap. Germline V gene lookup returns CDR1 MNHEY and CDR2 SMNVEV (reference sequence). The DNA for the CDR3 is TGTGCCAGCAGGTCGGACAGCCCTGGGAACTATGGCTACACCTTC. Translated, it gives CASRSDSPGNYGYTF.

The chain uses TRBV7-6 and TRBJ2-7; TRBD2 matches 7 bases. V was clipped by 1 base and J by 3 bases; unmatched bases: 6. This CDR3 has 15 amino acids. The germline gives CDR1 SGHVS, CDR2 FNYEAQ. In DNA form, the CDR3 reads TGTGCCAGCAGCTTAGGGGGGGGATCCAACTACGAGCAGTACTTC. Protein product: CASSLGGGSNYEQYF.

V and J are TRBV7-8 and TRBJ2-7; D is perhaps TRBD2 (6 bases). The germline CDR1 and CDR2 sequences are SGHVS and FQNEAQ. The CDR3 loop spans 14 amino acids. Trimming removed 0 bases from V and 2 bases from J, with 8 bases in between. CDR3 in DNA: TGTGCCAGCAGCTTAGCGGGGAGGCCCTACGAGCAGTACTTC. Residues: CASSLAGRPYEQYF. Combining the CDR3 with reference TRBV7-8 and TRBJ2-7 gives the whole variable domain GAGVSQSPRYKVAKRGQDVALRCDPISGHVSLFWYQQALGQGPEFLTYFQNEAQLDKSGLPSDRFFAERPEGSVSTLKIQRTQQEDSAVYLCASSLAGRPYEQYFGPGTRLTVT.

A word on this clone: The same CDR3 arises from other DNA sequences in this sample as well. This chain joins TRBV10-1 and TRBJ1-6; D gene uncertain. The CDR3 length is 14 residues. Trimming removed 8 bases from V and 7 bases from J, with 15 bases in between. CDR1 WNHNN and CDR2 SYGVQD come from the germline V gene (reference sequence). DNA of the CDR3: TGCGCCAGCTCGAGAGGGTCCCAAAATTCACCCCTCCACTTT. It specifies CASSRGSQNSPLHF.